The 2 T cell receptor beta chains below all came from one sample that was sequenced in a study of shared T cell receptors in the human thymus. Sequenced by immunoSEQ multiplex PCR; TCRdb stores in-frame clones only, minus some. The table includes just under 550,000 clones, about 80% detected once. A further study also used this sample, focusing on human thymus T cells.

Sequencing was done on a sample of thymocytes. The origin of the receptors is a boy in the first two years of life with a congenital heart defect.

The chain is built from TRBV30 and TRBJ2-5, with 9 bases matching TRBD1. The junction had 6 bases not matched to a gene; V was cut back by 3 bases and J by 4 bases. The CDR3 consists of 14 residues. Germline assignment: CDR1 GTSNPN and CDR2 SVGIG (reference sequence). CDR3 coding DNA: TGTGCCTGGAGCGCCCCGGGACAGGGAGAGACCCAGTACTTC. Its translation: CAWSAPGQGETQYF.

The chain recombines TRBV13 with TRBJ2-1, with a tentative D call TRBD2 (6 bases). Germline V gives CDR1 PRHDT, CDR2 FYEKMQ (reference sequence). There are 15 residues in the CDR3. V was trimmed by 3 bases and J by 9 bases, leaving 18 bases between them. CDR3 in amino acids: CASSLEGSKGSEQFF. In nucleotides, the CDR3 is TGTGCCAGCAGCTTGGAGGGCTCCAAGGGGAGTGAGCAGTTCTTC.